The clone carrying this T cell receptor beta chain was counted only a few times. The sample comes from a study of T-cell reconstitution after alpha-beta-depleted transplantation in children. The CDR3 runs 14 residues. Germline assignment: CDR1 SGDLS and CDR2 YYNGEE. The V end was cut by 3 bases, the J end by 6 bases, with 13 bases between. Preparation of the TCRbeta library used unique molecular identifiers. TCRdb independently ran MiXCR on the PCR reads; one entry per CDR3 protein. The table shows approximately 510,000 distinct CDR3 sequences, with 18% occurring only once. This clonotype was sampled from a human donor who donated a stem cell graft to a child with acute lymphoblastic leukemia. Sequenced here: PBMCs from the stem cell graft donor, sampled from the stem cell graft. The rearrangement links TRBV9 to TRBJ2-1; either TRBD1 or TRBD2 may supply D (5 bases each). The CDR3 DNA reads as TGTGCCAGCAGCGGACAGTTGGGAGTCAATGAGCAGTTCTTC. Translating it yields CASSGQLGVNEQFF.